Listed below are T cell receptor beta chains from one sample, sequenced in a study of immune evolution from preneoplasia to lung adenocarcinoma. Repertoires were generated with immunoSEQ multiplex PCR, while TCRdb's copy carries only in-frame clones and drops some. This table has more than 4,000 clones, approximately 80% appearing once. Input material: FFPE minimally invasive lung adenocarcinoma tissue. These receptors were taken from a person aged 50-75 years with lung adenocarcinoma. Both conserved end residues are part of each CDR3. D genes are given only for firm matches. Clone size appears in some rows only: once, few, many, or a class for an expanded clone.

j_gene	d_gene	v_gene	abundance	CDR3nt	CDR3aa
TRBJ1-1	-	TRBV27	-	TGTGCCAGCAGTCAAAGGCACAGGGCGGAAGCTTTCTTT	CASSQRHRAEAFF
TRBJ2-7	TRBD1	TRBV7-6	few	TGTGCCAGCGGACAGGGCGAGGCCTACGAGCAGTACTTC	CASGQGEAYEQYF
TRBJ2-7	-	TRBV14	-	TGTGCCAGCAGCTCAGGACTCCTCATCAGGGACGAGCAGTACTTC	CASSSGLLIRDEQYF
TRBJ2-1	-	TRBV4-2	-	TGTGCCAGCAGCCAAGATACTAGCACCAATGAGCAGTTCTTC	CASSQDTSTNEQFF
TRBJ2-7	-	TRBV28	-	TGTGCCAGCAATATCGCCGGCTACGAGCAGTACTTC	CASNIAGYEQYF
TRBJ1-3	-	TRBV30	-	TGTGCCTGGAGTGTTGGAGGGGCCTCTGGAAACACCATATATTTT	CAWSVGGASGNTIYF
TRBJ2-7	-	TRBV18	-	TGTGCCAGCTCTCAAGGCGGACTAACCTACGAGCAGTACTTC	CASSQGGLTYEQYF
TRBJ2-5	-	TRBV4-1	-	TGCGCCAGCAGCCTGGGACTGAACCAAGAGACCCAGTACTTC	CASSLGLNQETQYF
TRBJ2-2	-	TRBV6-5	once	TGTACCAGCAGTTACTCCGCGTTCCCCGGGGAGCTGTTTTTT	CTSSYSAFPGELFF
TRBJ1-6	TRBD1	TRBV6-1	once	TGTGCCAGCATCGAGGACAGGGCCCCCTCACCCCTCCACTTT	CASIEDRAPSPLHF
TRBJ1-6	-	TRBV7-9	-	TGTGCCAGCAGCTTAGCGCAGGGAAGCTCACCCCTCCACTTT	CASSLAQGSSPLHF
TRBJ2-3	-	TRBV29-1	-	TGCAGCGTTGAGCTCGCGGCGGGAATGACAGATACGCAGTATTTT	CSVELAAGMTDTQYF
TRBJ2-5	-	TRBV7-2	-	TGTGCCAGCAGCTTAGGGCTAGGCGGCCAAGAGACCCAGTACTTC	CASSLGLGGQETQYF
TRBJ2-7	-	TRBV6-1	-	TGTGCCAGCAGTGAATTAATCCGGACACGAGCCGACGAGCAGTACTTC	CASSELIRTRADEQYF
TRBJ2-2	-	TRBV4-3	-	TGCGCCAGCAGCCAACAGACAGGGACTACCGACACCGGGGAGCTGTTTTTT	CASSQQTGTTDTGELFF
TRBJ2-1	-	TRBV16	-	TGTGCCAGCAGTCAAGGCTCCTACAATGAGCAGTTCTTC	CASSQGSYNEQFF
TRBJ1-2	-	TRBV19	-	TGTGCCAGTAGTATTATCCCCTCGTTCGCAGATGGTCCTAACTATGGCTACACCTTC	CASSIIPSFADGPNYGYTF
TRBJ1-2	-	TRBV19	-	TGTGCCAGTAGTCGGACAGTTAATGGCTACACCTTC	CASSRTVNGYTF
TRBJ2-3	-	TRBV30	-	TGTGCCTCGACAGGGTCGGGGGGCACAGATACGCAGTATTTT	CASTGSGGTDTQYF
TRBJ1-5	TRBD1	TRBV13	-	TGTGCCAGCAGCCTCGGGACAGGGTCGGGCAATCAGCCCCAGCATTTT	CASSLGTGSGNQPQHF
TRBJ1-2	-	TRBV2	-	TGTGCCAGCAGTGTAGGACAAGCTAACTATGGCTACACCTTC	CASSVGQANYGYTF
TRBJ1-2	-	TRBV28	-	TGTGCCAGCAGTTTATCAGAGGGAGGGGGATCCTATGGCTACACCTTC	CASSLSEGGGSYGYTF
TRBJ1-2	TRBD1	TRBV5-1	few	TGCGCCAGCAGCTTGGATCTGGGACAGACTAACTATGGCTACACCTTC	CASSLDLGQTNYGYTF
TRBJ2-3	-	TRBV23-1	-	TGCGCCAGCAGTCAATCGGGAATTAGGGCGACAGATACGCAGTATTTT	CASSQSGIRATDTQYF
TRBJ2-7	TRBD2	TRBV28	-	TGTGCCAGCAGTTTACCTGGACTAGCGGGACGATACGAGCAGTACTTC	CASSLPGLAGRYEQYF
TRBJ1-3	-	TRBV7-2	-	TGTGCCAGCAGCCCACTCTCTGGAAACACCATATATTTT	CASSPLSGNTIYF
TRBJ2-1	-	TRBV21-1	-	TGTGCCAGCAGCAAAGGGGGACTAGCGGGAGGTTTTTACAATGAGCAGTTCTTC	CASSKGGLAGGFYNEQFF
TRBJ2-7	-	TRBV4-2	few	TGTGCCAGCAGCCAAGTAGGGCAGGGTTGGAACGAGCAGTACTTC	CASSQVGQGWNEQYF
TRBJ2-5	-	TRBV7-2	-	TGTGCCAGCAGCTTAGTAATCTCCGGAAACCAAGAGACCCAGTACTTC	CASSLVISGNQETQYF
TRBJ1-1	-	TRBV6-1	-	TGTGCCAGCAATAGCCCCTTCTACTACACTGAAGCTTTCTTT	CASNSPFYYTEAFF
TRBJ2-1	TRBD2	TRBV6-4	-	TGTGCCAGCAGTGAGTCTAGCGGGGCCCCTCGGTTCTTC	CASSESSGAPRFF
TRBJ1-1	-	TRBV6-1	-	TGTGCCAGCTTCGGCGGGACGCAGATTGAAGCTTTCTTT	CASFGGTQIEAFF
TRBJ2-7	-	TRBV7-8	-	TGTGCCAGCAGCCCAATCTGGGGGTCCCCCGAGCAGTACTTC	CASSPIWGSPEQYF
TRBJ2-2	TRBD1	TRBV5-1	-	TGCGCCAGCAGCAAGGACAGGGGGCCGGCCGGGGAGCTGTTTTTT	CASSKDRGPAGELFF
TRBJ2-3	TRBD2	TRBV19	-	TGTGCCAGTAGTCGCTCTAGCGGGAAGGTAGATACGCAGTATTTT	CASSRSSGKVDTQYF
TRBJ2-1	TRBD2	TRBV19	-	TGTGCCAGTAGTCAGACTAGCGGGAGCGGAGGGGAGTTCTTC	CASSQTSGSGGEFF
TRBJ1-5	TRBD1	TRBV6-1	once	TGTGCCAGCAGCTGGGACAGAAATCAGCCCCAGCATTTT	CASSWDRNQPQHF
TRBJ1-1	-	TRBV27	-	TGTGCCAGCAGTTTCTCGGGGACCAACACTGAAGCTTTCTTT	CASSFSGTNTEAFF
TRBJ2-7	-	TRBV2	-	TGTGCCAGCTCCAGACAGTACGAGCAGTACTTC	CASSRQYEQYF
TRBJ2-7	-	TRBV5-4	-	TGTGCCAGCAAGCTGGGGGCTCGGGACGAGCAGTACTTC	CASKLGARDEQYF
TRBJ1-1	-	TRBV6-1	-	TGTGCCAGCAGTGAAAACCTTTCGAACACTGAAGCTTTCTTT	CASSENLSNTEAFF
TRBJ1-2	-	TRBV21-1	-	TGTGCCAGCAGCTACAGGGGCTGGTATGGCTACACCTTC	CASSYRGWYGYTF
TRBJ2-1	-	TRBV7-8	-	TGTGCCAGCAGCTTAGGTCGGGAGTGGGTAAATGAGCAGTTCTTC	CASSLGREWVNEQFF
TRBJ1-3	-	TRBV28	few	TGTGCCAGCAGTTTAAGGGGGGCATCGGGAAACACCATATATTTT	CASSLRGASGNTIYF
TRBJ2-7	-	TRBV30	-	TGTGCCTGGAGTGGGAGTTTTGCCCCTGGTGACGAGCAGTACTTC	CAWSGSFAPGDEQYF
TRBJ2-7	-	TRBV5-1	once	TGCGCCAGCAGCTTGGCCCCGGGATCCTACGAGCAGTACTTC	CASSLAPGSYEQYF
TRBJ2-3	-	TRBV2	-	TGTGCCAGCTCTGGGGGGGGCGATACGCAGTATTTT	CASSGGGDTQYF
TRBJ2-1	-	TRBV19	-	TGTGCCACCGGGGAGGAGGACCCGCAGTTCTTC	CATGEEDPQFF
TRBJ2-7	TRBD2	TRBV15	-	TGTGCCACCAGCAGAGACCCTTGGCCTATCCCGGGACTAGCGGGAAGCTACGAGCAGTACTTC	CATSRDPWPIPGLAGSYEQYF
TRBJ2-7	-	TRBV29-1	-	TGCAGCATTCAGACTCCCAACCTAAACGAGCAGTACTTC	CSIQTPNLNEQYF
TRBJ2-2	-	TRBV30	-	TGTGCCTGGAGTGTAGGTCTAGTGGCAAACACCGGGGAGCTGTTTTTT	CAWSVGLVANTGELFF
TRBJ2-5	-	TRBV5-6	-	TGTGCCAGCAGCTTAGGTCCTAGCGTCGAGCAAGAGACCCAGTACTTC	CASSLGPSVEQETQYF